Below, 18 T cell receptor beta chains from the same sample are listed, as sequenced in a study of blood T cells in healthy people across ages. Combining a sample-barcoded 5' primer with a J-beta primer mix, a second PCR ran for roughly 7 to 11 cycles. TCRdb passed the 5' RACE reads through MiXCR, listing each CDR3 protein once. The data contain hundreds of thousands of distinct CDR3 sequences, roughly 60% of them singletons. Sequences were obtained from blood. The origin of the receptors is a man aged 25 to 40 in good health.

The rearrangement links TRBV27 to TRBJ1-5; D is undetermined. The germline gives CDR1 MNHEY, CDR2 SMNVEV (reference sequence). The CDR3 is 13 residues long. Trimming removed 3 bases at V and 3 bases at J, with 6 bases between. DNA of the CDR3: TGTGCCAGCAGTTTCGGGTACAATCAGCCCCAGCATTTT. Amino acids: CASSFGYNQPQHF.

Concerning this clonotype itself: A read error may account for a junction end that differs from germline. V usage is TRBV12-3 or TRBV12-4 and J usage is TRBJ2-7; 7 bases map to TRBD2. The CDR3 length is 11 residues. CDR3 sequence reads: CASSLGRDLFF. CDR3 nucleotide sequence: TGTGCCAGCAGTTTGGGGAGGGACTTGTTCTTC.

CDR3: CASRRDGTDEQYF. The CDR3 DNA sequence: TGTGCCAGCAGACGGGACGGGACCGACGAGCAGTACTTC. The J gene is TRBJ2-7, the V gene TRBV7-8; perhaps D is TRBD1 or TRBD2 (5 bases each). The V end was cut by 6 bases, the J end by 5 bases, with 14 bases between. Looked up from germline, CDR1 is SGHVS and CDR2 is FQNEAQ. The CDR3 has 13 amino acids.

The rearrangement links TRBV7-9 to TRBJ1-1; the match to TRBD1 covers 9 bases. J gave up 4 bases and V 5 bases, and 11 bases lay outside the gene matches. The CDR3 totals 16 residues. CDR1 and CDR2 (germline): SEHNR, FQNEAQ (reference sequence). CDR3 in amino acids: CASSANDRDRATEAFF. The CDR3 bases are TGTGCCAGCAGCGCAAACGACCGGGACAGGGCCACTGAAGCTTTCTTT.

V usage is TRBV29-1 and J usage is TRBJ2-3, with 8 bases that match TRBD2. CDR3 size: 14 residues. Germline CDR1 and CDR2: SQVTM and ANQGSEA. Germline trimming cut 4 bases from V and 4 bases from J; bases unmatched to any gene: 7. DNA of the CDR3: TGCAGCGTTGCTAGCGGGCGAGGCGCAGATACGCAGTATTTT. Protein product: CSVASGRGADTQYF.

CDR3 sequence: CSASDSLGDLVRLRDTQYF. CDR3 nucleotide sequence: TGCAGTGCTAGCGACTCACTTGGGGACCTTGTGCGCCTAAGAGATACGCAGTATTTT. The chain uses TRBV20-1 and TRBJ2-3, with D possibly being TRBD1 or TRBD2 (5 bases each). Trimming removed 3 bases at V and 5 bases at J, with 30 bases between. Germline CDR1 reads DFQATT; CDR2 reads SNEGSKA (reference sequence). The CDR3 spans 19 residues.

The chain carries TRBV5-1 and TRBJ1-1; D gene unclear. The V gene's germline CDR1 is SGHRS and CDR2 YFSETQ. V gave up 4 bases and J gave up 1 base, with 8 bases separating them. The CDR3 loop spans 13 amino acids. The CDR3 DNA follows: TGCGCCAGCAGCGCCCAGACGAACACTGAAGCTTTCTTT. It specifies CASSAQTNTEAFF.

This chain links TRBV9 with TRBJ2-1; D uncertain. The CDR3 covers 15 residues. CDR1 is SGDLS, CDR2 YYNGEE, per germline. The V and J ends lost 4 bases and 10 bases respectively, with 21 bases between them. The CDR3 DNA is TGTGCCAGCAGCCCGCCCCAGTTTCCCACAAGGGAGCAGTTCTTC. It specifies CASSPPQFPTREQFF.

This clonotype was counted only a few times. The chain carries TRBV6-5 and TRBJ2-4; no clear D gene. This CDR3 has 13 residues. Per germline, CDR1 MNHEY and CDR2 SVGAGI. Trimming took off 5 bases at V and 8 bases at J, with 13 bases between the two ends. The CDR3: CASSRTESHIQYF. The CDR3 DNA follows: TGTGCCAGCAGTCGTACAGAGAGCCACATTCAGTACTTC.

This chain uses TRBV24-1 with TRBJ1-1; D not certain. Per the germline V gene, CDR1 is KGHDR and CDR2 is SFDVKD. Trimming removed 7 bases at V and 4 bases at J, with 12 bases between. The CDR3 contains 13 residues. The CDR3 spells CATRLGEGTEAFF. The CDR3 region has the DNA TGTGCCACCAGGCTGGGAGAGGGCACTGAAGCTTTCTTT.

Only a few counts were recorded for this clonotype. The rearrangement links TRBV25-1 to TRBJ2-1, with 8 bases lining up with TRBD2. Germline lookup yields CDR1 MGHDK and CDR2 SYGVNS. The CDR3 has 15 residues. V lost 8 bases to trimming and J lost 4 bases; unmatched junction nucleotides: 10. CDR3 sequence: CASQRSGGVYNEQFF. Written as DNA, the CDR3 is TGTGCCAGCCAAAGGTCGGGAGGGGTATACAATGAGCAGTTCTTC.

The chain links TRBV29-1 to TRBJ2-4; TRBD1 might be the D (6 bases). Per germline, CDR1 SQVTM and CDR2 ANQGSEA. Trimming left V 8 bases short and J 13 bases short, with 36 bases between. The CDR3 has 17 amino acids. CDR3 residues: CSPLLPVYRAQGGEQYF. The DNA of the CDR3 is TGCAGCCCTCTCCTACCCGTATACAGGGCCCAAGGTGGGGAGCAGTACTTC.

V usage is TRBV19 and J usage is TRBJ1-1; tentative D call: TRBD1 (5 bases). The CDR3 spans 14 residues. The V gene lost 5 bases and the J gene lost 1 base, with 11 bases spanning the gap. Germline CDR1 LNHDA, CDR2 SQIVND (reference sequence). For the CDR3, the DNA is TGTGCCAGTAGTTACCCGGGGCCGAACACTGAAGCTTTCTTT. Translation gives CASSYPGPNTEAFF.

This clonotype was counted only a few times. The rearrangement links TRBV4-3 to TRBJ2-5; either TRBD1 or TRBD2 may supply D (5 bases each). The ends were cut back, 0 bases at V and 7 bases at J, with 12 bases in the middle. This CDR3 is built from 14 residues. Germline V gene data show CDR1 as LGHNA and CDR2 as YSLEER. The CDR3, as DNA: TGCGCCAGCAGCCAAGATTCGGGTGGGGGGACCCAGTACTTC. Amino acids: CASSQDSGGGTQYF.

V and J are TRBV27 and TRBJ2-4; tentative D call: TRBD1 (5 bases). This CDR3 is built from 15 residues. Trimming stripped 5 bases from V and 4 bases from J, with 15 bases between. Germline V gene sequence: CDR1 MNHEY, CDR2 SMNVEV (reference sequence). The CDR3 DNA is TGTGCCAGCAGTCTAAGGGCAGGGCTAAAAAACATTCAGTACTTC. Protein product: CASSLRAGLKNIQYF.

About this clonotype itself: Being one base from a much bigger clone, this may be a read error. This rearrangement joins TRBV5-6 to TRBJ1-6; the D is unclear. CDR3 length equals 14 residues. CDR1 SGHDT and CDR2 YYEEEE come from the germline V gene. V was cut by 1 base and J by 8 bases, with 10 bases left in between. The CDR3 nucleotides read TGTGCCAGCAGCTTGCCAAGGATGGATTCACCCCTCCACTTT. It translates to CASSLPRMDSPLHF.

Regarding this clonotype: This may be a read error, as it is one base from a much larger clone. The J gene is TRBJ1-2, the V gene TRBV20-1; tentatively, D is TRBD1 (5 bases). CDR1 and CDR2 (germline): DFQATT, SNEGSKA (reference sequence). This CDR3 is built from 16 residues. Trimming pared 0 bases from V and 7 bases from J, leaving 21 bases between. The CDR3 protein is CSARDRIRGTVSGYTF. The CDR3 DNA reads TGCAGTGCTAGAGATCGAATTCGGGGCACCGTTTCTGGCTACACCTTC.

V gene TRBV7-2 combines with J gene TRBJ2-1, with D perhaps matching TRBD1 or TRBD2 (5 bases each). Germline CDR1 SGHTA, CDR2 FQGNSA. Trimming cost V 1 base and J 5 bases, with 15 bases left between them. The length of the CDR3 is 16 residues. CDR3 DNA sequence: TGTGCCAGCAGCTTAGATAGCGCAGGGAGACACAATGAGCAGTTCTTC. Amino acid sequence: CASSLDSAGRHNEQFF.